This T cell receptor (beta chain) was profiled in a study of blood T cell repertoires in COVID-19. Study at large: Samples came from the United States, Italy and Spain, spanning acute and convalescent COVID-19.

Germline-derived CDR1 and CDR2 are SGHRS and YFSETQ. Trimming at V came to 5 bases and at J to 6 bases, leaving 9 bases not matched to a gene. This CDR3 has 14 amino acids. Profiled with immunoSEQ multiplex PCR; TCRdb holds only in-frame clones, not every one. Seen here are some 26,000 clones, approximately 88% observed once, and the top ten hold over 15%. This receptor was obtained from a human donor in a cohort sampled during active COVID-19. The chain has TRBV5-1 and TRBJ2-7, with 9 bases aligning to TRBD1. Sequencing used peripheral blood. The DNA for the CDR3 is TGCGCCAGCAGTGGAACCGGGACAGGGTCCGAGCAGTACTTC. Protein: CASSGTGTGSEQYF.